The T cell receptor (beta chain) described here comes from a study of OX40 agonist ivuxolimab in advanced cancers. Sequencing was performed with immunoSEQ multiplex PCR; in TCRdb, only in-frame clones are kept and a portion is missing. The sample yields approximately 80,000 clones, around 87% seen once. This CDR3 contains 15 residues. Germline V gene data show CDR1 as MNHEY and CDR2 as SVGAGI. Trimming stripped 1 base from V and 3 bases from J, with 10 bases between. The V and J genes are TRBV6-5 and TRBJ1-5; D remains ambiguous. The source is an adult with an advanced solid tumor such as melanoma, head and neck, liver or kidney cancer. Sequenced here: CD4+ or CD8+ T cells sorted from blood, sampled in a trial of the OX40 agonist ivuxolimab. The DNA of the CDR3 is TGTGCCAGCAGTTACTTTATGACTTTCAATCAGCCCCAGCATTTT. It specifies CASSYFMTFNQPQHF.